This TCR beta chain was sequenced for a study of quantifying T cell responses using KT2 cells. For the study at large: RNA was reverse transcribed with TCR alpha and beta constant-region primers. The second PCR ran as a qPCR until a predetermined fluorescence threshold was reached.

Known numbers of the T cell clone KT2 were added to PBMC. Fixed numbers of PBMC received varying amounts of KT2 cells. An oligo carrying a UMI was ligated to the cDNA 3' end. First-round PCR used approximately 4 cycles and beta primers RC1.1 and RC1.2 covering TRBC1 and TRBC2. MiXCR was run by TCRdb on the UMI-ligation and nested PCR reads, yielding one entry per CDR3 protein. Among tens of thousands of distinct CDR3 sequences listed, approximately 6.8% were seen once. CDR1 is DFQATT, CDR2 SNEGSKA, per germline (reference sequence). The CDR3 has 12 amino acids. V was pared by 3 bases and J by 7 bases, with 9 bases between.

The clonotype originates from a human donor. The chain has TRBV20-1 and TRBJ1-4, with D tentatively TRBD1 (5 bases). Sequences were obtained from PBMCs spiked with cells of the T cell clone KT2. The chain's CDR3 is CSASEQGEKLFF. In DNA form, the CDR3 reads TGCAGTGCTAGTGAGCAGGGTGAAAAACTGTTTTTT.